This T cell receptor beta chain comes out of a study of T cell responses to AZD1222 COVID-19 vaccine. Overall study findings and caveats: Clonal diversity may have been underestimated, and the donors were mostly white British, with more females than males.

Libraries were prepared by immunoSEQ multiplex PCR; TCRdb keeps only in-frame clonotypes and omits some of them. In the table there are 110,000 to 150,000 clones, around nine tenths of which are singletons. The germline CDR1 and CDR2 sequences are MNHNS and SASEGT. The CDR3 length is 16 residues. The ends were cut back, 1 base at V and 1 base at J, with 10 bases in the middle. Comments on this clone: Its antigen is not identified.

The chain joins TRBV6-1 to TRBJ1-4; no firm D call. This TCR was recovered from an adult in good health. The sequencing used peripheral blood, collected on day 0 of AZD1222 vaccination. The CDR3 nucleotides are TGTGCCAGCAGTGAAGGCCGTTGGCAAACTAATGAAAAACTGTTTTTT. It yields the protein CASSEGRWQTNEKLFF.